This T cell receptor beta chain comes out of a study of patients with pleural tuberculosis. Using its own MiXCR run on the reads, TCRdb lists one record per CDR3 protein. The sample has around 50,000 distinct CDR3 sequences, around 7% seen once. This clonotype came up many times. The V gene end was trimmed by 1 base and the J gene end by 4 bases; junction bases not matched to a gene: 4. Per germline, CDR1 DFQATT and CDR2 SNEGSKA (reference sequence). The CDR3 consists of 15 residues. The sequence was collected from a human donor with pleural tuberculosis. The chain carries TRBV20-1 and TRBJ1-3, with 10 bases aligning to TRBD1. The CDR3 is CSARVGTGVGNTIYF. The CDR3 nucleotides are TGCAGTGCTAGAGTGGGGACAGGGGTAGGAAACACCATATATTTT.